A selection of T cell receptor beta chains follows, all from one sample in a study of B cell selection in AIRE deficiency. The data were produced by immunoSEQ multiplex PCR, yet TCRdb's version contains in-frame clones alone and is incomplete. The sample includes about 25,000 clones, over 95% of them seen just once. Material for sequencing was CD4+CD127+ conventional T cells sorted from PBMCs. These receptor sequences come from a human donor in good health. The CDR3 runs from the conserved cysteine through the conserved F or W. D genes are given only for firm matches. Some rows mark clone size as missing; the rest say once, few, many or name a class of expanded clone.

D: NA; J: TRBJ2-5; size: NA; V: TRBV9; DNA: TGTGCCAGCAGCGTAGAGGGAGAGACCCAGTACTTC; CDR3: CASSVEGETQYF
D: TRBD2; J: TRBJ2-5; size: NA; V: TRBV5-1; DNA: TGCGCCAGCAGCGTCAGGACTAGCGGCAAAGAGACCCAGTACTTC; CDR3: CASSVRTSGKETQYF
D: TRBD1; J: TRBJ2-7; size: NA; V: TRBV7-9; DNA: TGTGCCAGCAGCTTAGGACTCGGGACAGGGATATACGAGCAGTACTTC; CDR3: CASSLGLGTGIYEQYF
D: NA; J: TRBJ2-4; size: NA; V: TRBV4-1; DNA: TGCGCCAGCAGCCAAGGGGCTAGCCCCACAAACATTCAGTACTTC; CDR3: CASSQGASPTNIQYF
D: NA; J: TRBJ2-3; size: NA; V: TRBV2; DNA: TGTGCCAGCAGCGCCCGGAGGCCAGGAGGAACAGATACGCAGTATTTT; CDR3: CASSARRPGGTDTQYF
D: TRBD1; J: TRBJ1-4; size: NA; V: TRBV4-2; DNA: TGTGCCAGCAGCCAAACAGGGGACGGTGAAAAACTGTTTTTT; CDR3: CASSQTGDGEKLFF
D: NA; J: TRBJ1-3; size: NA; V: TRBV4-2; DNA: TGTGCCAGCAGCCAAGATCGGGCCAGGGCTGGAAACACCATATATTTT; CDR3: CASSQDRARAGNTIYF
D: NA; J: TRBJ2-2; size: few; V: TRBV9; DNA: TGTGCCAGCAGCGTTTCCGGGACGAACACCGGGGAGCTGTTTTTT; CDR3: CASSVSGTNTGELFF
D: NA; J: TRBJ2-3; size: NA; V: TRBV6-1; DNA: TGTGCCAGCAGTCCCCTACAGGGTAGCACAGATACGCAGTATTTT; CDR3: CASSPLQGSTDTQYF
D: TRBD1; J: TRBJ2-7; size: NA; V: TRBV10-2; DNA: TGCGCCAGCAGGACTAGGACAGGGGGTCGCTACGAGCAGTACTTC; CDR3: CASRTRTGGRYEQYF
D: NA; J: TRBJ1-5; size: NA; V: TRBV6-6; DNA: TGTGCCAGCAGTTACGGGGGGGCAGACCAGCCCCAGCATTTT; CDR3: CASSYGGADQPQHF
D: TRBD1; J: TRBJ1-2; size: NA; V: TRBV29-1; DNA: TGCAGCGTTGAACGGGACAGGGGGTATGGCTACACCTTC; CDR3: CSVERDRGYGYTF
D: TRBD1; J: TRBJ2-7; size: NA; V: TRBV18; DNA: TGTGCCAGCTCACCAGGGACAGGGGGGAAATACGAGCAGTACTTC; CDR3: CASSPGTGGKYEQYF
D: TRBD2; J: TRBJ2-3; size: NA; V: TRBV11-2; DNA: TGTGCCAGCAGCTTAGGGACTAGCGGGAGAATCGATACGCAGTATTTT; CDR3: CASSLGTSGRIDTQYF
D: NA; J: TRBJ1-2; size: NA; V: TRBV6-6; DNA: TGTGCCAGCAGTTACTCGACAGGAATCAGTTATGGCTACACCTTC; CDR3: CASSYSTGISYGYTF
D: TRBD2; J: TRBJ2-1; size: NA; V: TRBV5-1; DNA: TGCGCCAGCAGCATCGCTAGCGGGGGCAGAAATGAGCAGTTCTTC; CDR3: CASSIASGGRNEQFF
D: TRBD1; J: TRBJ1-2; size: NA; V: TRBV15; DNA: TGTGCCACCAGCCTGAAGGGACAGTATGGCTACACCTTC; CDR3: CATSLKGQYGYTF
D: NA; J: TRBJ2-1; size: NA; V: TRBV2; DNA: TGTGCCAGCATTAGAACGGCCTTATCAGAGCAGTTCTTC; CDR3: CASIRTALSEQFF
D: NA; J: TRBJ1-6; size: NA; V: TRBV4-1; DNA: TGCGCCAGCAGCCGCTCGTCACAGGCTAGCTCCTATAATTCACCCCTCCACTTT; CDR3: CASSRSSQASSYNSPLHF
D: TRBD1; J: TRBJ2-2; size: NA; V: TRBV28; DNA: TGTGCCAGCAGTTTATTCAGGGGGAGGAACACCGGGGAGCTGTTTTTT; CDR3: CASSLFRGRNTGELFF
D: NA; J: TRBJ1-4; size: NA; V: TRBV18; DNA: TGTGCCAGCTCACCATTCGACTTTAAAACTAATGAAAAACTGTTTTTT; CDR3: CASSPFDFKTNEKLFF
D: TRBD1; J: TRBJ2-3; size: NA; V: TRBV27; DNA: TGTGCCAGCAGTTTAACAGGGGCAGATACGCAGTATTTT; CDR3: CASSLTGADTQYF
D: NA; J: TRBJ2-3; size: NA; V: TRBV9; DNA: TGTGCCAGCAGCGCAACGGCCCCGCCTGGAGATACGCAGTATTTT; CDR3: CASSATAPPGDTQYF
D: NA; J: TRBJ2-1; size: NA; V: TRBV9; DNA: TGTGCCAGCAGCGTAGCGGGTGGTGGGGTCGGCAATGAGCAGTTCTTC; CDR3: CASSVAGGGVGNEQFF
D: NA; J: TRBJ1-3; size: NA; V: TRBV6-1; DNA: TGTGCCAGCAGGGGGGGGAAAAGAACTGGAAACACCATATATTTT; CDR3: CASRGGKRTGNTIYF
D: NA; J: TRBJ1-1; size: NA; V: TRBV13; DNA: TGTGCCAGCAGCTTCAGATCGGCCCAGAACACTGAAGCTTTCTTT; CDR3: CASSFRSAQNTEAFF
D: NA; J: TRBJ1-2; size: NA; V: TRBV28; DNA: TGTGCCAGCAGTTTCGTAGGGCCCCGTATTGATGGCTACACCTTC; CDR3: CASSFVGPRIDGYTF
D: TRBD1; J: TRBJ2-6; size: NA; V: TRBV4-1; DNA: TGCGCCAGCAGCCAAGAGGGACAGGTACTCTCTGGGGCCAACGTCCTGACTTTC; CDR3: CASSQEGQVLSGANVLTF
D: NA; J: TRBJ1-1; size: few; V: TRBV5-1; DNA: TGCGCCAGCAGCTTGGGAAGGGCGGGTGCATCTGAAGCTTTCTTT; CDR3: CASSLGRAGASEAFF
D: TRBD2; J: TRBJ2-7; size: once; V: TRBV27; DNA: TGTGCCAGTCCCCTTGGGCGGGGGTTGTTCTACGAGCAGTACTTC; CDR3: CASPLGRGLFYEQYF
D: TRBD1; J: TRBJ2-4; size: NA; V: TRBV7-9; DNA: TGTGCCAGCAGCCCAGGGGACAGTTACATTCAGTACTTC; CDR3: CASSPGDSYIQYF
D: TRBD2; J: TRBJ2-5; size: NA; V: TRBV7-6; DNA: TGTGCCAGCAGCTTAGCGGGAGGGGAGACCCAGTACTTC; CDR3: CASSLAGGETQYF
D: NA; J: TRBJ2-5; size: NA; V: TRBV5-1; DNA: TGCGCCAGCAGCTTGGGCTCGGCTAGCTCTTTTCAGAAGACCCAGTACTTC; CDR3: CASSLGSASSFQKTQYF
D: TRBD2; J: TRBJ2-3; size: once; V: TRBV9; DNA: TGTGCCAGCAGCGTAGGGGCTAGCGGGGACCTTAATACGCAGTATTTT; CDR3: CASSVGASGDLNTQYF
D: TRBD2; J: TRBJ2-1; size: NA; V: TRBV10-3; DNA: TGTGCCATCAGTGAGACGCTAGCGGGGAGCCATGAGCAGTTCTTC; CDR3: CAISETLAGSHEQFF
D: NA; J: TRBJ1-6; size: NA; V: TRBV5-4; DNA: TGTGCCAGCACAGACACCGATAATTCACCCCTCCACTTT; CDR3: CASTDTDNSPLHF
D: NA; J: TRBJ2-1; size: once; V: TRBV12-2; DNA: TGTGCAAGTCGCTTAGTGTTCTCAGTTTGTTCGCGGAGAAGGGGGTTCTTC; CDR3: CASRLVFSVCSRRRGFF
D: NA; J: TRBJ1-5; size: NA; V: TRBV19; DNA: TGTGCCAGTGGACTAAGTCAGGGTCGTAATCAGCCCCAGCATTTT; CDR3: CASGLSQGRNQPQHF
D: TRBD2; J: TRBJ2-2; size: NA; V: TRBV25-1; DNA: TGTGCCAGCAGTGGGGGACTAACGAACACCGGGGAGCTGTTTTTT; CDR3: CASSGGLTNTGELFF
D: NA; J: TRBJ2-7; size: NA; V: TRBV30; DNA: TGTGCCTCGGAGCGTGGGGGCGAGCAGTACTTC; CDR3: CASERGGEQYF
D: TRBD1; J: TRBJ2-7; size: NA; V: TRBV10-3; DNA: TGTGCCATCAGCGGACAGGCGGTGGGCTACGAGCAGTACTTC; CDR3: CAISGQAVGYEQYF
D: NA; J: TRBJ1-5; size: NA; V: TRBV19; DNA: TGTGCCAGTAGTCCCGAATGGCGGCCCCATGGGCCCCAGCATTTT; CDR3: CASSPEWRPHGPQHF